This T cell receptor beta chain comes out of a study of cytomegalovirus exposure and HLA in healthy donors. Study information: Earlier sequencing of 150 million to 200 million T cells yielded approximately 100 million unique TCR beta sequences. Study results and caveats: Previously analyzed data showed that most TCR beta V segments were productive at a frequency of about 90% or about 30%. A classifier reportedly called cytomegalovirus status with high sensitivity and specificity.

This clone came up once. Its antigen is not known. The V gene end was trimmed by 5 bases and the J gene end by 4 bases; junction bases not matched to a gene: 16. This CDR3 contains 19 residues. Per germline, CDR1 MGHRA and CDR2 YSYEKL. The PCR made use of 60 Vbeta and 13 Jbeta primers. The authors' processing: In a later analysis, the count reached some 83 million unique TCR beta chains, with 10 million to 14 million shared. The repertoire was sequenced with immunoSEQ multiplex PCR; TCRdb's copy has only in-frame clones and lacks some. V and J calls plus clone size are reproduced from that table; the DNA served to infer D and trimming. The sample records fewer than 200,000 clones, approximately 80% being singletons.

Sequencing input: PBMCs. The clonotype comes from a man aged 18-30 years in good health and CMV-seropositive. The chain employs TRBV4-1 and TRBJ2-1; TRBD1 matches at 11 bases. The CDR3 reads CASSVRDRGTLFIYNEQFF. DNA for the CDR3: TGCGCCAGCAGCGTACGGGACAGGGGGACCCTTTTTATATACAATGAGCAGTTCTTC.